These 20 T cell receptor beta chains share one sample of origin, sequenced in a study of blood T cell repertoires in COVID-19. The data were produced by immunoSEQ multiplex PCR, yet TCRdb's version contains in-frame clones alone and is incomplete. The sample yields fewer than 600,000 clones, 89% seen once. The sample taken for sequencing was peripheral blood. The receptor set was obtained from a man in his late teens or twenties with COVID-19, enrolled during active disease.

The V call is TRBV10-3, the J call TRBJ2-1, with D possibly TRBD2 on 6 matching bases. The CDR3 runs to 15 residues. Germline CDR1 is ENHRY and CDR2 is SYGVKD. The V and J ends lost 2 bases and 4 bases respectively, with 12 bases between them. The CDR3 DNA reads TGTGCCATCAGTGAGGGGATAGCGGATTACAATGAGCAGTTCTTC. This gives the protein CAISEGIADYNEQFF.

The chain uses TRBV27 and TRBJ2-2; no clear D. Germline V gene lookup returns CDR1 MNHEY and CDR2 SMNVEV (reference sequence). The CDR3 spans 17 residues. Trimming cost V 0 bases and J 1 base, with 12 bases left between them. CDR3 protein: CASSLSFGVGNTGELFF. CDR3 DNA: TGTGCCAGCAGTTTATCGTTCGGAGTGGGGAACACCGGGGAGCTGTTTTTT.

This chain uses TRBV14 with TRBJ2-7; no reliable D call. Germline CDR1 is SGHDN and CDR2 is FVKESK. With 1 base removed from V and 4 bases from J, the gap between germline ends came to 17 bases. The CDR3 is 16 residues long. CDR3 region: CASSQVVRRGPYEQYF. DNA for the CDR3: TGTGCCAGCAGCCAAGTGGTAAGGCGAGGCCCATACGAGCAGTACTTC.

The J gene is TRBJ2-3, the V gene TRBV5-1, with TRBD1 identical over 9 bases. The CDR3 extends over 14 amino acids. Trimming cost V 4 bases and J 6 bases; bases outside gene matches: 6. Germline values: CDR1 SGHRS, CDR2 YFSETQ. The CDR3 nucleotides read TGCGCCAGCAGCACGGGACAGGGACGGGATACGCAGTATTTT. Translated, it gives CASSTGQGRDTQYF.

The genes are TRBV4-1 and TRBJ2-3, with 8 bases fitting TRBD1. This CDR3 spans 14 amino acids. CDR1 and CDR2 from the germline V gene are MGHRA and YSYEKL. J was trimmed by 5 bases and V by 2 bases; bases with no gene match: 3. CDR3 in DNA: TGCGCCAGCAGCCAAACAGACAGGGGAGATACGCAGTATTTT. It encodes CASSQTDRGDTQYF.

The chain has TRBV4-1 and TRBJ2-1, with 8 bases lining up with TRBD2. Germline V lookup: CDR1 MGHRA, CDR2 YSYEKL. This CDR3 has 16 amino acids. V lost 0 bases and J lost 2; bases outside the gene matches: 3. In DNA form, the CDR3 reads TGCGCCAGCAGCCAAGAGGGCGGGGGGCCCTACAATGAGCAGTTCTTC. Protein sequence: CASSQEGGGPYNEQFF.

This chain connects TRBV7-9 to TRBJ1-4; 9 nucleotides match TRBD1. CDR1 is SEHNR and CDR2 is FQNEAQ in the germline V gene (reference sequence). The CDR3 covers 14 residues. J lost 7 bases, V lost 5 bases, and 5 bases had no gene match. The CDR3 spells CASSAQGAVEKLFF. The CDR3 bases are TGTGCCAGCAGCGCACAGGGGGCGGTTGAAAAACTGTTTTTT.

The V and J genes are TRBV27 and TRBJ2-5; TRBD2 agrees at 7 bases. This CDR3 comprises 13 residues. Germline trimming cut 6 bases from V and 3 bases from J; bases unmatched to any gene: 4. Germline V gene lookup returns CDR1 MNHEY and CDR2 SMNVEV (reference sequence). CDR3 amino acids: CASSRGRKETQYF. The CDR3 nucleotides are TGTGCCAGCAGCCGCGGGAGAAAAGAGACCCAGTACTTC.

The J gene is TRBJ2-5, the V gene TRBV9, with TRBD1 as a possible D gene (6 bases). This CDR3 is 14 amino acids long. CDR1 is SGDLS, CDR2 YYNGEE, per germline. The V gene lost 2 bases and the J gene lost 1 base, with 9 bases spanning the gap. The CDR3 is CASSVGQFQETQYF. The CDR3 DNA sequence: TGTGCCAGCAGCGTCGGACAGTTCCAAGAGACCCAGTACTTC.

Of note for this clone: This CDR3 is also generated by other DNA sequences in the sample. The J gene is TRBJ2-1, the V gene TRBV11-3; 12 bases agree with TRBD2. The CDR3 has 16 amino acids. Germline loops: CDR1 SGHNT, CDR2 YENEEA. V lost 0 bases, J lost 4 bases, and 1 base stayed unmatched. The CDR3, as DNA: TGTGCCAGCAGCTTAGACGGGACTAGCGGGTACAATGAGCAGTTCTTC. It is translated as CASSLDGTSGYNEQFF.

The chain recombines TRBV19 with TRBJ1-5, with 7 bases lining up with TRBD1. J was trimmed by 4 bases and V by 6 bases; bases with no gene match: 0. This CDR3 has 12 residues. Germline V gene data show CDR1 as LNHDA and CDR2 as SQIVND (reference sequence). The CDR3 bases are TGTGCCAGTAGCAGGGGGAATCAGCCCCAGCATTTT. Translating it yields CASSRGNQPQHF.

The chain is built from TRBV2 and TRBJ2-2; TRBD2 matches 7 bases. The CDR3 is 16 residues long. The V gene's germline CDR1 is SNHLY and CDR2 FYNNEI. Trimming removed 8 bases from V and 3 bases from J; junction bases left unmatched: 12. The CDR3 is CASRQSGGSDTGELFF. The DNA for the CDR3 is TGTGCCAGCCGCCAATCCGGCGGGAGTGACACCGGGGAGCTGTTTTTT.

The rearrangement links TRBV30 to TRBJ2-1; D gene unclear. The V gene lost 1 base and the J gene lost 7 bases, with 11 bases spanning the gap. The CDR3 contains 13 residues. Germline V gene data show CDR1 as GTSNPN and CDR2 as SVGIG (reference sequence). The CDR3 nucleotides are TGTGCCTGGAGTGACTCTCTCCGGAATGAGCAGTTCTTC. Protein product: CAWSDSLRNEQFF.

The rearrangement uses TRBV10-2 and TRBJ1-3, with D unclear. V was cut by 6 bases and J by 0 bases, with 6 bases left in between. The CDR3 consists of 13 residues. Germline V gene lookup returns CDR1 WSHSY and CDR2 SAAADI. The CDR3 spells CASRSGSGNTIYF. In DNA, the CDR3 is TGCGCCAGCAGGTCGGGCTCTGGAAACACCATATATTTT.

The rearrangement links TRBV5-4 to TRBJ2-7; 10 positions match TRBD2. This CDR3 is 15 amino acids long. The ends lost 3 bases at V and 3 bases at J; junction bases unmatched: 6. Germline lookup yields CDR1 SGHNT and CDR2 YYREEE (reference sequence). DNA of the CDR3: TGTGCCAGCAGCTCCGCCAGCGGGGGGGACTACGAGCAGTACTTC. It encodes CASSSASGGDYEQYF.

This clone was counted once. In nucleotides, the CDR3 is TGTGCCTGGGGGGCCGGACAGGGCTCGCCAGATACGCAGTATTTT. It yields the protein CAWGAGQGSPDTQYF. V gene TRBV30 combines with J gene TRBJ2-3; TRBD1 agrees at 8 bases. Germline V gene data show CDR1 as GTSNPN and CDR2 as SVGIG (reference sequence). V lost 5 bases to trimming and J lost 4 bases; unmatched junction nucleotides: 11. The CDR3 sequence is 15 residues long.

The rearrangement links TRBV6-5 to TRBJ1-2; D call uncertain. V was shortened by 0 bases and J by 6 bases, with 14 bases between the two germline ends. The CDR3 length is 15 residues. Germline CDR1 and CDR2: MNHEY and SVGAGI. CDR3 in DNA: TGTGCCAGCAGTTACTCGGTAGACTCAGTCAATGGCTACACCTTC. Protein product: CASSYSVDSVNGYTF.

V is TRBV10-1 and J is TRBJ2-1; a possible D gene is TRBD1 (6 bases). The CDR3 has 16 amino acids. Trimming removed 3 bases from V and 0 bases from J, with 12 bases in between. Per germline, CDR1 WNHNN and CDR2 SYGVQD (reference sequence). CDR3 coding DNA: TGCGCCAGCAGTGATATGGGGGCGAGCTCCTACAATGAGCAGTTCTTC. Translated, it gives CASSDMGASSYNEQFF.

This chain connects TRBV6-1 to TRBJ1-1; D perhaps matches TRBD1 (5 bases). This CDR3 region has 14 residues. Germline V CDR1 and CDR2: MNHNS, SASEGT. V shed 0 bases and J shed 3 bases, with 8 bases lying between them. The CDR3 bases are TGTGCCAGCAGTGAAGCGGGGGGACACACTGAAGCTTTCTTT. Translated: CASSEAGGHTEAFF.

This chain joins TRBV15 and TRBJ2-5; 7 nucleotides agree with TRBD2. The CDR3 covers 15 residues. Germline CDR1 reads LNHNV; CDR2 reads YYDKDF (reference sequence). V trimming: 0 bases; J trimming: 5 bases; junction bases outside the gene matches: 6. CDR3: CATSREAGVWETQYF. The CDR3, as DNA: TGTGCCACCAGCAGAGAGGCGGGAGTCTGGGAGACCCAGTACTTC. The whole variable domain, remainder taken from reference TRBV15 and TRBJ2-5, is DAMVIQNPRYQVTQFGKPVTLSCSQTLNHNVMYWYQQKSSQAPKLLFHYYDKDFNNEADTPDNFQSRRPNTSFCFLDIRSPGLGDTAMYLCATSREAGVWETQYFGPGTRLLVL.